This T cell receptor beta chain was captured in a study of blood T cell repertoires in COVID-19 (dated by TCRdb to about 2020). Regarding the study in general: Collaborator samples came from the United States, Italy and Spain and covered acute and convalescent phases of COVID-19. The material from the prospective study consisted of cDNA or gDNA derived from T cells, B-cell-depleted T cells, or PBMCs. Subjects who had been exposed to COVID-19, were actively infected with it, or had recovered from it provided the deeply sampled blood TCRbeta repertoires that made up the dataset. The repertoires were released in a freely available public database intended as a resource for research on the immune response to SARS-CoV-2. The samples were drawn from two sources: the first 160 participants of the ongoing ImmuneRACE study, and 1,000 to 1,500 subjects contributed by 6 global collaborators. The sample metadata nearly always contained a de-identified subject ID, COVID-19 status, age in years and sex. Where HLA class I and class II types were available, the types were taken from metadata supplied by the sample provider, not from assay-based typing. Here is what the overall study found, with its caveats: The quantity of clinical and demographic metadata differed by source and by participant and was supplied without curation.

CDR1 WSHSY and CDR2 SAAADI were looked up in the germline V gene. For this chain, trimming is 3 bases at the V end and 7 bases at the J end, and the number of junction bases without a gene match is 9. Its CDR3 holds 15 amino acids, cysteine through phenylalanine. This entry keeps only the CDR3 DNA: 45 bases, framed from base 1. TCRbeta CDR3 regions were amplified from genomic DNA using the immunoSEQ Assay, a bias-controlled multiplex PCR. The paper's processing steps were these. The number of nucleated cells in each sample was estimated from the amplification of reference gene primers within the assay. To quantify the absolute abundance of each unique TCRbeta CDR3 rearrangement, sequence reads were collapsed and filtered. For each sample, productive Simpson clonality was calculated by taking the square root of Simpson's diversity index across productive rearrangements. The immuneACCESS repertoire file appears here via TCRdb, limited to in-frame rearrangements. These files lack a portion of the clones; in checked studies, under half of the deficit traces to unresolved V genes, and the cause of the others is not known. D and trimming were read from the DNA, whereas the V and J calls and clone size are those reported in that table. The sample has 200,000 to 300,000 clones on record, around 90% of them singletons. Of the sample, around 5% falls within the top ten clones.

On this clone itself: No antigen is known for it. One base away there is no much larger clone; base qualities are not given.

One collaborating source in Seattle enrolled patients during active infection and followed them longitudinally through the course of disease. Collaborating institutions collected whole blood in K2EDTA tubes following their own protocols. For TCRbeta analysis, collaborator samples were shipped as frozen whole blood, as isolated PBMCs, or as DNA extracted from either sample type. This chain joins TRBV10-2 to TRBJ1-5, and 7 junctional nucleotides match TRBD1. The sequence derives from a woman aged 55 to 70 with COVID-19, enrolled during active disease. Material: peripheral blood. The CDR3 reads as follows: CASSEGGQRTQPQHF. The DNA is TGCGCCAGCAGTGAAGGGGGACAGAGAACCCAGCCCCAGCATTTT.